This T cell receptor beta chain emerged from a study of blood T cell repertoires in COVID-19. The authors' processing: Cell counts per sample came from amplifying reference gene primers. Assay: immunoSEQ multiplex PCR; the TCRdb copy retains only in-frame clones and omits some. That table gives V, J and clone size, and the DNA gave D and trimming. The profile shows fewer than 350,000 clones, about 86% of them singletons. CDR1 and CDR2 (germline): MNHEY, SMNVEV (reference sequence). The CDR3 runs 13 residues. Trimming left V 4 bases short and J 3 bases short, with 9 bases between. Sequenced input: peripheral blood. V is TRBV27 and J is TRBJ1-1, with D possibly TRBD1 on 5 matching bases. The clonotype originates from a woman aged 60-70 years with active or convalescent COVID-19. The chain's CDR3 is CASSSTVYTEAFF. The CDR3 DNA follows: TGTGCCAGCAGTTCGACAGTCTACACTGAAGCTTTCTTT.